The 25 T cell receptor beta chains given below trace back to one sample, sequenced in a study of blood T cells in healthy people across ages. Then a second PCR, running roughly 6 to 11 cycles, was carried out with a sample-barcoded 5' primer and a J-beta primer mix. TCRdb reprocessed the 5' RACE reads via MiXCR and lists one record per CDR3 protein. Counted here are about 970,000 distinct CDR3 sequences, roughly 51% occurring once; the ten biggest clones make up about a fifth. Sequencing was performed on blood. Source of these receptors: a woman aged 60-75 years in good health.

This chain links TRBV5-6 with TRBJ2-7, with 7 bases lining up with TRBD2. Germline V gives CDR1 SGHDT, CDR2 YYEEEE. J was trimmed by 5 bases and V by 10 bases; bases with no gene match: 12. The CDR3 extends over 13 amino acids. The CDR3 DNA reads TGTGCCGTCCGCAGGGCGGGGGTCAACGAGCAGTACTTC. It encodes CAVRRAGVNEQYF.

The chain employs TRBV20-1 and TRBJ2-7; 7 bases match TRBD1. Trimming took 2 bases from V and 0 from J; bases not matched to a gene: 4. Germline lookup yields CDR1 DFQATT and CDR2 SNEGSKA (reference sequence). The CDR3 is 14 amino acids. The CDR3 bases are TGCAGTGCTAGACCCCGGGACAGCTCCTACGAGCAGTACTTC. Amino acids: CSARPRDSSYEQYF.

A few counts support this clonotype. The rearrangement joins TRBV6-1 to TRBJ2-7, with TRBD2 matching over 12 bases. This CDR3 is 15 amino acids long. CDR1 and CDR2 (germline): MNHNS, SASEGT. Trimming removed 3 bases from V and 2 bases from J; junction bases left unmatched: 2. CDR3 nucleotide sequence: TGTGCCAGCAGTGACCCTAGCGGGAGGGCCTACGAGCAGTACTTC. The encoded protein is CASSDPSGRAYEQYF.

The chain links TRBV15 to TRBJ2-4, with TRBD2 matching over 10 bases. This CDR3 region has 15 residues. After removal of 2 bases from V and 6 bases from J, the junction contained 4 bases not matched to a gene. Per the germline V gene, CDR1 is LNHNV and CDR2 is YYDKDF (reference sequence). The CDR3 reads CATSRILAGVNIQYF. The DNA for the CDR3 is TGTGCCACCAGCAGAATTCTAGCGGGAGTAAACATTCAGTACTTC.

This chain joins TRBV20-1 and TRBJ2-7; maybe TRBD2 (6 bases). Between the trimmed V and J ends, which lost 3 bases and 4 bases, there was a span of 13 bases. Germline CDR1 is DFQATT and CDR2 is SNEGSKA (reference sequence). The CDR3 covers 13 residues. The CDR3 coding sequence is TGCAGTGCTAGTGGGCGGGATTGGTACGAGCAGTACTTC. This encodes CSASGRDWYEQYF.

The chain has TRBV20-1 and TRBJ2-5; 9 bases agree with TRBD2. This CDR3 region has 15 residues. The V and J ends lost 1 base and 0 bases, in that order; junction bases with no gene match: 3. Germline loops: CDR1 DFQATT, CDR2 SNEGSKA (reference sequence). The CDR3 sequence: CSARVTSGYQETQYF. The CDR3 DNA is TGCAGTGCTAGAGTAACTAGCGGGTACCAAGAGACCCAGTACTTC.

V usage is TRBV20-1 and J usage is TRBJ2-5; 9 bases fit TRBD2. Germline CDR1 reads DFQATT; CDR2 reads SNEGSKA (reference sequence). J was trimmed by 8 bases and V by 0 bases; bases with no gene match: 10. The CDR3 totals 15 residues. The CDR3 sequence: CSARDASGDKRTQYF. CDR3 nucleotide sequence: TGCAGTGCTAGAGATGCTAGCGGGGATAAGAGAACCCAGTACTTC.

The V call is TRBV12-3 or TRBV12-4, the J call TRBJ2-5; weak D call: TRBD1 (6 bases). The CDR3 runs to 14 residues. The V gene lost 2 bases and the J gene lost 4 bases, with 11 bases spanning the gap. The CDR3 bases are TGTGCCAGCAGTTTACAGGGGTGGGGAGAGACCCAGTACTTC. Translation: CASSLQGWGETQYF.

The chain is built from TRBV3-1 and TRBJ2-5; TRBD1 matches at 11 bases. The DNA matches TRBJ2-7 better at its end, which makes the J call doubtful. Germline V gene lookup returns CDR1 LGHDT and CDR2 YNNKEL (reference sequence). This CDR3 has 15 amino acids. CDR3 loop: CASSLPGQGDYEQYF. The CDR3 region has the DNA TGTGCCAGCAGCTTACCGGGACAGGGGGACTACGAGCAGTACTTC.

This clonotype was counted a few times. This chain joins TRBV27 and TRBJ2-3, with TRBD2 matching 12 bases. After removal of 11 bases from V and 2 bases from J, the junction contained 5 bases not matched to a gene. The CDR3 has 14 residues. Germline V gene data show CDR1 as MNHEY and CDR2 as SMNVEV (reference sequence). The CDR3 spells CACRTSGITDTQYF. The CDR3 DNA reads TGTGCCTGCCGGACTAGCGGGATCACAGATACGCAGTATTTT.

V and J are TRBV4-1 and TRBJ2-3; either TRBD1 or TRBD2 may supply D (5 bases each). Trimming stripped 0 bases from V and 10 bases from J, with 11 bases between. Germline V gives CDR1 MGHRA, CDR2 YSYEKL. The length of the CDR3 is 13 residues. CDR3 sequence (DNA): TGCGCCAGCAGCCAAGAATTTTGGGACGCGCAGTATTTT. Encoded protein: CASSQEFWDAQYF.

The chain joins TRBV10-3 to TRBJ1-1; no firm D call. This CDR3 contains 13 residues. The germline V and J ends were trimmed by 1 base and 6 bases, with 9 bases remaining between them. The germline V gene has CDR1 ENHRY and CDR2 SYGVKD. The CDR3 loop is CAISEYSSAEAFF. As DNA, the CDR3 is TGTGCCATCAGTGAGTATAGCAGCGCTGAAGCTTTCTTT.

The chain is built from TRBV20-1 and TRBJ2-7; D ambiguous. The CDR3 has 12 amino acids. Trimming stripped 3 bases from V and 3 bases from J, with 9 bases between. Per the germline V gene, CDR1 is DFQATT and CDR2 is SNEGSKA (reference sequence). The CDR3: CSASPSFYEQYF. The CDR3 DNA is TGCAGTGCTAGCCCATCCTTCTACGAGCAGTACTTC.

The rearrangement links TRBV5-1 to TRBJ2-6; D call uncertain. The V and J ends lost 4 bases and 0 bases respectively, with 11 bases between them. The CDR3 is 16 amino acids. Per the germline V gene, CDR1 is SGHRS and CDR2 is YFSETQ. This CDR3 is CASSASGLSGANVLTF. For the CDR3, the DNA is TGCGCCAGCAGCGCCTCGGGCCTCTCTGGGGCCAACGTCCTGACTTTC.

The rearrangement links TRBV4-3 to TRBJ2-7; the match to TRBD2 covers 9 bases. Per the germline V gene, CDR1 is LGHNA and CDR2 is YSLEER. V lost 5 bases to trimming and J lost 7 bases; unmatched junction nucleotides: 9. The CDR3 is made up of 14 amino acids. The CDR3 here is CASSEGLLAGEQYF. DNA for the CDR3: TGCGCCAGCAGCGAGGGCCTGCTAGCGGGAGAGCAGTACTTC.

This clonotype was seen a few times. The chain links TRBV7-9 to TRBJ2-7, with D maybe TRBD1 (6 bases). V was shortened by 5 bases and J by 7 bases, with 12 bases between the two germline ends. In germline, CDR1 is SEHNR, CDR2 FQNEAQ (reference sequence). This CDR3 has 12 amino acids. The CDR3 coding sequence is TGTGCCAGCAGCCTAGGGACAACGGAGCAGTACTTC. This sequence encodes CASSLGTTEQYF.

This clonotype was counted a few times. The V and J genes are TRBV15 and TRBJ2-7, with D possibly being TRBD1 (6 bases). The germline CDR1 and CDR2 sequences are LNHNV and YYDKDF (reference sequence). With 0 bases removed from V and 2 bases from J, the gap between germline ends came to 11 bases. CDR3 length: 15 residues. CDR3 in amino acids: CATSREGQGTYEQYF. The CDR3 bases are TGTGCCACCAGCAGAGAGGGTCAGGGGACCTACGAGCAGTACTTC.

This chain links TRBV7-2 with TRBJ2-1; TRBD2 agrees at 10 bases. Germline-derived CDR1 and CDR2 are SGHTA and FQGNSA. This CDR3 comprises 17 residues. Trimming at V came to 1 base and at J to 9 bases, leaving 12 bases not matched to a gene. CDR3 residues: CASSLEPQREGLSEQFF. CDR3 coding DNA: TGTGCCAGCAGCTTAGAGCCTCAGCGGGAGGGCCTCAGTGAGCAGTTCTTC. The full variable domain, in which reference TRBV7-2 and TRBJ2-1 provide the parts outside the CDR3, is GAGVSQSPSNKVTEKGKDVELRCDPISGHTALYWYRQSLGQGLEFLIYFQGNSAPDKSGLPSDRFSAERTGGSVSTLTIQRTQQEDSAVYLCASSLEPQREGLSEQFFGPGTRLTVL.

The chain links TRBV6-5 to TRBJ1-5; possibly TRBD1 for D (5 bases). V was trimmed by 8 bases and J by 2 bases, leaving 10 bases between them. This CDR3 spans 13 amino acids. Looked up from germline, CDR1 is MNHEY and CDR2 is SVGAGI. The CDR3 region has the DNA TGTGCCAGCTGGAGGGGTGGCAATCAGCCCCAGCATTTT. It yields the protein CASWRGGNQPQHF.

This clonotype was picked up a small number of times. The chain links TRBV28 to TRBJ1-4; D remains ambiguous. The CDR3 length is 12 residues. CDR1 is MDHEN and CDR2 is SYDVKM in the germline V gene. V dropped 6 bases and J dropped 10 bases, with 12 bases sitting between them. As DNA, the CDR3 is TGTGCCAGCAGCCTCAAGGGCCGAAAACTGTTTTTT. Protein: CASSLKGRKLFF.

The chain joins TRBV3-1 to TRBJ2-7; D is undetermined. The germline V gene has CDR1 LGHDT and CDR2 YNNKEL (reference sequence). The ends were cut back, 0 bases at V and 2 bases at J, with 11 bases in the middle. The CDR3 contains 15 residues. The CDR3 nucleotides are TGTGCCAGCAGCCAAGATCGCAGGTCTGCCTACGAGCAGTACTTC. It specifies CASSQDRRSAYEQYF.

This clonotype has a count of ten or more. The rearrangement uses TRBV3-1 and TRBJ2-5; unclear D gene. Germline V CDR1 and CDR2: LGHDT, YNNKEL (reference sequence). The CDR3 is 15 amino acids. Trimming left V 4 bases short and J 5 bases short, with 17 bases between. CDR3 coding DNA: TGTGCCAGCAGCCTTCAGGTGGGCGCGGAGGAGACCCAGTACTTC. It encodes CASSLQVGAEETQYF.

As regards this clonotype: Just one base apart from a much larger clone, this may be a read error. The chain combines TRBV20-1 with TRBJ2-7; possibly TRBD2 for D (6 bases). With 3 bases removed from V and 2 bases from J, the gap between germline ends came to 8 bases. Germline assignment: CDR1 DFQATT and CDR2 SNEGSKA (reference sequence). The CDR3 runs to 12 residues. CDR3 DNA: TGCAGTGCTAGCGGGAGCCCCTACGAGCAGTACTTC. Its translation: CSASGSPYEQYF.

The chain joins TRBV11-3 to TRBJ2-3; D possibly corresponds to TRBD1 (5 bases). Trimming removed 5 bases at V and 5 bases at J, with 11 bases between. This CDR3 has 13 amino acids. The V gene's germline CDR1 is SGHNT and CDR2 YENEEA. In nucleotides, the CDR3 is TGTGCCAGCAGCACCCCAGGGATAGATACGCAGTATTTT. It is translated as CASSTPGIDTQYF.

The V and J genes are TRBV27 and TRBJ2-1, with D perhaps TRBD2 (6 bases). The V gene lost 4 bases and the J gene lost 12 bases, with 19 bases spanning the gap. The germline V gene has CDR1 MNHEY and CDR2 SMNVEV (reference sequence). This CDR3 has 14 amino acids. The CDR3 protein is CASSSGDSLTGQFF. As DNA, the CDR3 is TGTGCCAGCAGTTCCGGGGACTCCCTCACGGGGCAGTTCTTC.